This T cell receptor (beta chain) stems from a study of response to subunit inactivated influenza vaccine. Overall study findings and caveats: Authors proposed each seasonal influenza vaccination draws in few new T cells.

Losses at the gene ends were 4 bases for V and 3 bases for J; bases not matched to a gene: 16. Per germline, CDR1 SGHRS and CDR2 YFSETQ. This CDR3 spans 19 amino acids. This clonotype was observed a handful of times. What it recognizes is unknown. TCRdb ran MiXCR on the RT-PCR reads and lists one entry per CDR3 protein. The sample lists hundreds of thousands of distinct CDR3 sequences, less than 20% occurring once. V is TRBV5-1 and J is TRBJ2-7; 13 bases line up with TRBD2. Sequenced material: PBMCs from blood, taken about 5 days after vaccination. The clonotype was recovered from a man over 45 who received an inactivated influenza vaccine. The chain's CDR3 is CASSPKGLAGVNLFYEQYF. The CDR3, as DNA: TGCGCCAGCAGCCCAAAAGGACTAGCGGGAGTGAACTTGTTCTACGAGCAGTACTTC.